This record looks at one TCR beta chain sequence and its context. Its antigen remains unknown. This record comes from a study of T-cell reconstitution after alpha-beta-depleted transplantation in children. Preparation of the TCRbeta library used unique molecular identifiers. From the PCR reads, TCRdb called clonotypes with MiXCR, one entry per CDR3 protein. The repertoire has 200,000 to 250,000 distinct CDR3 sequences, under 8.5% of them found once; the top ten carry less than 40%. The CDR3 is 15 amino acids. The V end was cut by 3 bases, the J end by 0 bases, with 12 bases between. From germline, CDR1 is DFQATT and CDR2 SNEGSKA (reference sequence). Study-wide points: Expanded graft clones, several hundred of them, were reportedly the source of alpha-beta T cells about two months after transplant. Surviving recipient T cells and thymic progenitors underlay high day-60 TCRbeta diversity in some patients. T cells produced anew were the main source of T-cell counts and diversity one year after transplant.

The chain joins TRBV20-1 to TRBJ1-5; D perhaps matches TRBD1 (6 bases). Sequences were derived from PBMCs, mostly from graft donor cells, sampled 360 days after TCRalphabeta/CD19-depleted stem cell transplant. The receptor comes from a male patient aged 2-15 years who had a stem cell transplant for acute myeloid leukemia, so the T cells may come from the graft donor. This CDR3 reads CSARVGQISNQPQHF. CDR3 DNA: TGCAGTGCTAGGGTCGGACAGATTAGCAATCAGCCCCAGCATTTT.